This record concerns one T cell receptor (beta chain) sequence. This clonotype was seen a handful of times. Its specific antigen is unknown. Per-base quality was not reported, and no clone a single base away is much larger than it. Trimming leaves V shorter by 4 bases and J shorter by 3 bases, with the junction holding 7 bases beyond the gene matches. Taken from cysteine to phenylalanine, the CDR3 has 16 residues. Left in the record is the CDR3 DNA by itself, 48 bases read in frame from the first base. Looking up the germline V gene yields CDR1 KGHDR and CDR2 SFDVKD. This sample's treatment or condition label indicates: in vitro stimulation with specific CMV peptide epitopes to enrich CMV-specific T cells. The sequencer listed for this sample is Illumina HiSeq 1500. TCRdb passed the public sequencing reads through fastp at Q25 and MiXCR, retaining productive beta sequences. A single entry per CDR3 protein holds the most common genes and DNA from its merged rows. In this sample the table shows roughly 920,000 distinct CDR3 sequences, roughly 31% of which occur a single time. The ten largest make up over 13% of the sample.

The data derive from a study of T cell repertoires in cytomegalovirus infection (dated by TCRdb to between 2019 and 2020). Regarding the research as a whole: Alongside well-studied HLA-B-restricted epitopes, the peptide stimulations were aimed at recently identified HLA-C-restricted CMV epitopes, whose presentation resists viral immunomodulation. Donor HLA type was relevant to the analysis, because carriage of CMV infection together with the matching HLA type was indicated by public TCR beta signatures.

Here is what the overall study found, with its caveats: In both this cohort and an independent cohort of some 380 donors, the cumulative frequency of public TCR beta family members distinguished carriers of CMV infection plus the relevant HLA type. The ex vivo response was dominated by HLA-C-restricted CMV-specific TCR beta clonotypes, which also provided the single most frequent clonotype in two of eight donors.

The chain joins TRBV24-1 to TRBJ1-5, with 8 middle bases fitting TRBD1. The specimen was cultured CD8+ T cells from PBMCs, collected from culture after CMV antigen stimulation. This sequence was found in a human donor in good health (CMV status not recorded). Some clones in this sample may be carry-over from other donors' samples. The CDR3 reads as follows: CATSESGQGINQPQHF. In nucleotides, the sequence is TGTGCCACCAGTGAATCCGGACAGGGAATCAATCAGCCCCAGCATTTT.